These 22 T cell receptor beta chains share one sample of origin, sequenced in a study of blood T cell repertoires in COVID-19. TCRdb's copy holds only in-frame clones and misses some; the assay was immunoSEQ multiplex PCR. Here the sample spans some 290,000 clones, 65% to 90% being singletons. The sequencing input was peripheral blood. All receptors come from a woman aged 55-69 years with active or convalescent COVID-19.

This clone was recorded a few times. This chain connects TRBV6-1 to TRBJ1-6, with TRBD1 identical over 7 bases. With V trimmed by 3 bases and J by 7 bases, 3 bases remained unmatched. The CDR3 runs 14 residues. From germline, CDR1 is MNHNS and CDR2 SASEGT. CDR3 sequence (DNA): TGTGCCAGCAGTGAGACGGGACAGAATTCACCCCTCCACTTT. Encoded protein: CASSETGQNSPLHF.

This clone was seen a few times. J is TRBJ1-2 and V is TRBV6-6, with TRBD1 identical over 11 bases. Germline CDR1 and CDR2: MNHNY and SVGAGI (reference sequence). Unmatched junction bases numbered 5, after V lost 6 bases and J lost 8 bases. The CDR3 extends over 13 amino acids. CDR3 loop: CASRGQGAEGYTF. The CDR3 DNA is TGTGCCAGCAGAGGACAGGGGGCGGAGGGCTACACCTTC.

This chain connects TRBV11-3 to TRBJ1-1; no clear D. Trimming removed 2 bases from V and 5 bases from J, with 15 bases in between. Germline V gene lookup returns CDR1 SGHNT and CDR2 YENEEA. The CDR3 is 15 residues long. This chain's CDR3 is CASSLQKENQTEAFF. DNA for the CDR3: TGTGCCAGCAGCTTACAGAAGGAGAATCAGACTGAAGCTTTCTTT.

The chain couples TRBV3-1 (or the pseudogene TRBV3-2) to TRBJ2-2; 7 bases are a match to TRBD1. V lost 5 bases, J lost 7 bases, and 7 bases stayed unmatched. The CDR3 runs 14 residues. Germline loops: CDR1 LGHDT, CDR2 YNNKEL (reference sequence). CDR3 protein: CASSDRQGHGELFF. CDR3 nucleotide sequence: TGTGCCAGCAGCGACCGACAGGGCCACGGGGAGCTGTTTTTT.

This clone was seen only once. This may be a read error, as it is one base from a much larger clone. This chain links TRBV7-2 with TRBJ1-1; D gene ambiguous. Trimming pared 3 bases from V and 1 base from J, leaving 6 bases between. The germline V gene encodes CDR1 SGHTA and CDR2 FQGNSA. The CDR3 consists of 13 residues. The CDR3 loop reads CASSLGRNTEAFF. Here the CDR3 DNA reads TGTGCCAGCAGCTTGGGGAGGAACACTGAAGCTTTCTTT.

The DNA for the CDR3 is TGTGCCAGCAGCTTAGAGGCAGGATCGAGTTATGAAAAACTGTTTTTT. Translated: CASSLEAGSSYEKLFF. The V gene is TRBV7-2, the J gene TRBJ1-4; D is unclear. The germline CDR1 and CDR2 sequences are SGHTA and FQGNSA. The CDR3 covers 16 residues. Trimming pared 1 base from V and 6 bases from J, leaving 15 bases between. The variable domain in full, completed from reference TRBV7-2 and TRBJ1-4, reads GAGVSQSPSNKVTEKGKDVELRCDPISGHTALYWYRQSLGQGLEFLIYFQGNSAPDKSGLPSDRFSAERTGGSVSTLTIQRTQQEDSAVYLCASSLEAGSSYEKLFFGSGTQLSVL.

In its sample, this clone was seen once. V is TRBV19 and J is TRBJ1-5; D may be TRBD1 (5 bases). The CDR3 consists of 15 residues. Germline CDR1 is LNHDA and CDR2 is SQIVND (reference sequence). The V and J ends lost 3 bases and 4 bases respectively, with 13 bases between them. The CDR3 DNA reads TGTGCCAGTAGTATGTCTGGGCACAGGAATCAGCCCCAGCATTTT. Its translation is CASSMSGHRNQPQHF.

V gene TRBV7-8 combines with J gene TRBJ1-1; the D gene is possibly TRBD1 (5 bases). Trimming left V 1 base short and J 3 bases short, with 9 bases between. Germline lookup yields CDR1 SGHVS and CDR2 FQNEAQ. The CDR3 totals 14 residues. In DNA, the CDR3 is TGTGCCAGCAGCTTAGTGGGAGGGGACACTGAAGCTTTCTTT. Its protein is CASSLVGGDTEAFF.

The chain uses TRBV5-1 and TRBJ2-2, with D uncertain. The CDR3 loop spans 16 amino acids. Trimming stripped 0 bases from V and 2 bases from J, with 11 bases between. The germline gives CDR1 SGHRS, CDR2 YFSETQ. CDR3 residues: CASSLVVADNTGELFF. Here the CDR3 DNA reads TGCGCCAGCAGCTTGGTAGTAGCCGATAACACCGGGGAGCTGTTTTTT.

V is TRBV6-4 and J is TRBJ1-2; 8 positions agree with TRBD1. The junction had 8 bases not matched to a gene; V was cut back by 2 bases and J by 6 bases. From germline, CDR1 is MRHNA and CDR2 SNTAGT. The CDR3 length is 15 residues. For the CDR3, the DNA is TGTGCCAGCAGTGACCTAGGACAGGGCAGGAATGGCTACACCTTC. This gives the protein CASSDLGQGRNGYTF.

DNA for the CDR3: TGTGCCAGCAGTTACAGGGGGGAAGCCTACGAGCAGTACTTC. This gives the protein CASSYRGEAYEQYF. The chain recombines TRBV25-1 with TRBJ2-7, with TRBD1 identical over 8 bases. Per germline, CDR1 MGHDK and CDR2 SYGVNS. With 5 bases clipped from V and 2 bases from J, the junction kept 5 bases outside the gene matches. The CDR3 sequence is 14 residues long.

This chain joins TRBV11-2 and TRBJ1-3, with D possibly matching TRBD1 (5 bases). Germline CDR1 SGHAT, CDR2 FQNNGV. V was cut by 7 bases and J by 0 bases, with 10 bases left in between. This CDR3 is 14 amino acids long. The DNA of the CDR3 is TGTGCCAGCATCCAAGGGGCCTCTGGAAACACCATATATTTT. It codes for CASIQGASGNTIYF.

Here the CDR3 reads CASSILLIGQGAKETQYF. The CDR3 coding sequence is TGTGCCAGTAGTATACTTTTGATCGGACAGGGGGCGAAGGAGACCCAGTACTTC. The J gene is TRBJ2-5, the V gene TRBV19; TRBD1 aligns across 11 bases. The CDR3 has 18 amino acids. V dropped 2 bases and J dropped 5; count of bases not matched to a gene: 13. Germline loops: CDR1 LNHDA, CDR2 SQIVND (reference sequence).

The V gene is TRBV7-2, the J gene TRBJ1-1; the D gene is possibly TRBD1 (5 bases). The V gene's germline CDR1 is SGHTA and CDR2 FQGNSA. CDR3 length equals 15 residues. The V end was cut by 1 base, the J end by 4 bases, with 13 bases between. CDR3: CASSLGGAGLTEAFF. The CDR3 region has the DNA TGTGCCAGCAGCTTAGGGGGCGCCGGGCTCACTGAAGCTTTCTTT.

The V and J genes are TRBV18 and TRBJ2-7; D gene unclear. With 2 bases removed from V and 3 bases from J, the gap between germline ends came to 11 bases. CDR3 length: 14 residues. CDR1 KGHSH and CDR2 LQKENI come from the germline V gene. Written as DNA, the CDR3 is TGTGCCAGCTCACCAGCACGAGGCAGCTACGAGCAGTACTTC. This gives the protein CASSPARGSYEQYF.

This chain joins TRBV5-1 and TRBJ2-2; 7 nucleotides match TRBD2. The germline gives CDR1 SGHRS, CDR2 YFSETQ. The CDR3 covers 15 residues. V was clipped by 0 bases and J by 6 bases; unmatched bases: 5. CDR3 in DNA: TGCGCCAGCAGCTTGGTACTCCGGGGGGCCGGGGAGCTGTTTTTT. Translation: CASSLVLRGAGELFF.

The genes are TRBV5-8 and TRBJ1-4; the D gene is possibly TRBD1 (6 bases). CDR1 is SGHTS and CDR2 is YDEGEE in the germline V gene. The CDR3 loop spans 18 amino acids. Trimming left V 2 bases short and J 2 bases short, with 19 bases between. The CDR3 DNA reads as TGTGCCAGCAGCTTTCTCCGGGACACCCTGGCCACTAATGAAAAACTGTTTTTT. Translating gives CASSFLRDTLATNEKLFF.

The V gene is TRBV2, the J gene TRBJ2-3; 9 nucleotides agree with TRBD2. The germline V gene has CDR1 SNHLY and CDR2 FYNNEI. The CDR3 is 15 amino acids. V was clipped by 6 bases and J by 2 bases; unmatched bases: 6. This chain's CDR3 is CASRVLAGFTDTQYF. CDR3 DNA: TGTGCCAGCAGAGTCCTAGCGGGATTCACAGATACGCAGTATTTT.

The V call is TRBV9, the J call TRBJ2-3; D may be TRBD2 (6 bases). Germline-derived CDR1 and CDR2 are SGDLS and YYNGEE. The CDR3 has 17 amino acids. V was shortened by 4 bases and J by 0 bases, with 18 bases between the two germline ends. CDR3 nucleotide sequence: TGTGCCAGCAGCTACCGGGAGCGGAGATCTAGCACAGATACGCAGTATTTT. It specifies CASSYRERRSSTDTQYF.

V usage is TRBV5-1 and J usage is TRBJ1-1; D ambiguous. Germline values: CDR1 SGHRS, CDR2 YFSETQ. The CDR3 has 13 amino acids. V shed 3 bases and J shed 0 bases, with 6 bases lying between them. The CDR3 DNA is TGCGCCAGCAGCTCCGAGTTGAACACTGAAGCTTTCTTT. Translating it yields CASSSELNTEAFF.

This chain links TRBV19 with TRBJ2-2; 8 positions agree with TRBD2. The V gene end was trimmed by 7 bases and the J gene end by 2 bases; junction bases not matched to a gene: 12. The CDR3 runs to 17 residues. CDR1 is LNHDA, CDR2 SQIVND, per germline (reference sequence). This CDR3 reads CASTRGAGGGNTGELFF. The CDR3 nucleotides are TGTGCCAGTACGCGGGGGGCCGGGGGGGGAAACACCGGGGAGCTGTTTTTT.

The chain recombines TRBV11-3 with TRBJ1-2, with D tentatively TRBD1 (6 bases). Trimming stripped 0 bases from V and 8 bases from J, with 10 bases between. CDR1 is SGHNT and CDR2 is YENEEA in the germline V gene. This CDR3 contains 13 residues. For the CDR3, the DNA is TGTGCCAGCAGCTTAGATACAGGGAGCGGCTACACCTTC. This encodes CASSLDTGSGYTF.